The 18 T cell receptor beta chains presented below share a single source sample, sequenced in a study of blood T cell repertoires in COVID-19. The method was immunoSEQ multiplex PCR; TCRdb's version includes in-frame clones alone and lacks a portion of them. The table has approximately 170,000 clones, roughly 90% seen once. Sequenced material: PBMCs or T cells enriched from blood (not recorded which). These receptors all come from a woman aged 18-35 years who had recovered from COVID-19.

The chain joins TRBV28 to TRBJ1-2; D is possibly TRBD1 (5 bases). The germline CDR1 and CDR2 sequences are MDHEN and SYDVKM. The V end was cut by 6 bases, the J end by 1 base, with 15 bases between. This CDR3 region has 15 residues. The CDR3 sequence is CASSSGDGVNYGYTF. The DNA of the CDR3 is TGTGCCAGCAGCTCGGGGGATGGGGTTAACTATGGCTACACCTTC.

The rearrangement links TRBV2 to TRBJ2-2; 12 bases agree with TRBD2. Looked up from germline, CDR1 is SNHLY and CDR2 is FYNNEI. Trimming took 4 bases from V and 6 from J; bases not matched to a gene: 3. The CDR3 totals 15 residues. For the CDR3, the DNA is TGTGCCAGCAGTGGACTAGCGGGAGCCCCCGGGGAGCTGTTTTTT. Encoded protein: CASSGLAGAPGELFF.

The chain joins TRBV9 to TRBJ2-5; D gene uncertain. From germline, CDR1 is SGDLS and CDR2 YYNGEE. Trimming removed 0 bases from V and 5 bases from J, with 8 bases in between. This CDR3 has 13 amino acids. DNA of the CDR3: TGTGCCAGCAGCGTAGCTACGTCGGAGACCCAGTACTTC. Its translation is CASSVATSETQYF.

This clone appeared once. The chain combines TRBV29-1 with TRBJ2-1; D not certain. Trimming removed 2 bases from V and 0 bases from J, with 20 bases in between. CDR3 length: 18 amino acids. Germline-derived CDR1 and CDR2 are SQVTM and ANQGSEA. The CDR3 protein is CSVETPPTATSSYNEQFF. The CDR3 coding sequence is TGCAGCGTTGAAACCCCTCCGACTGCGACGAGCTCCTACAATGAGCAGTTCTTC.

V gene TRBV3-1 (or the pseudogene TRBV3-2) combines with J gene TRBJ2-2; tentative D call: TRBD2 (6 bases). Germline V gives CDR1 LGHDT, CDR2 YNNKEL (reference sequence). The CDR3 is 16 amino acids. The germline V and J ends were trimmed by 2 bases and 1 base, with 11 bases remaining between them. The CDR3, as DNA: TGTGCCAGCAGCCAACGGGCGGGGAGGAACACCGGGGAGCTGTTTTTT. It encodes CASSQRAGRNTGELFF.

This clone has only one observation. The rearrangement joins TRBV9 to TRBJ2-1, with 8 bases lining up with TRBD2. Germline CDR1 and CDR2: SGDLS and YYNGEE. This CDR3 is built from 16 residues. Unmatched junction bases numbered 12, after V lost 1 base and J lost 9 bases. The DNA for the CDR3 is TGTGCCAGCAGCGTAAACTCGGGACTAGGCTTCAGTGAGCAGTTCTTC. The encoded protein is CASSVNSGLGFSEQFF.

The table lists this clone with a count of one. V is TRBV7-3 and J is TRBJ2-7; D unclear. Per the germline V gene, CDR1 is SGHTA and CDR2 is FQGTGA. This CDR3 region has 14 residues. Trimming took 1 base from V and 2 from J, leaving 9 bases between them. CDR3 amino acids: CASSLIGGAYEQYF. DNA of the CDR3: TGTGCCAGCAGCTTAATTGGCGGCGCCTACGAGCAGTACTTC.

The chain combines TRBV28 with TRBJ2-2, with a weak D call TRBD2 (6 bases). From germline, CDR1 is MDHEN and CDR2 SYDVKM. Between the trimmed V and J ends, which lost 7 bases and 6 bases, there was a span of 18 bases. The CDR3 sequence is 15 residues long. As DNA, the CDR3 is TGTGCCAGCAACCCGGCGGGGAAGGGTCCCGGGGAGCTGTTTTTT. Translated: CASNPAGKGPGELFF.

The V gene is TRBV27, the J gene TRBJ2-7; 8 bases are a match to TRBD2. V shed 7 bases, J shed 0 bases, and the junction held 17 bases outside the gene matches. Germline CDR1 reads MNHEY; CDR2 reads SMNVEV (reference sequence). The CDR3 loop spans 18 amino acids. CDR3 sequence (DNA): TGTGCCAGCAATAACGGTCTCACTAGCGGCTCCGTCTCCTACGAGCAGTACTTC. Protein sequence: CASNNGLTSGSVSYEQYF.

The gene calls are TRBV7-8 and TRBJ2-7, with 9 bases lining up with TRBD1. Germline CDR1 reads SGHVS; CDR2 reads FQNEAQ. The length of the CDR3 is 13 residues. Losses at the gene ends were 1 base for V and 6 bases for J; bases not matched to a gene: 1. CDR3 bases: TGTGCCAGCAGCTTAGTGGACAGGGGCGAGCAGTACTTC. Amino acids: CASSLVDRGEQYF. Combining the CDR3 with reference TRBV7-8 and TRBJ2-7 gives the whole variable domain GAGVSQSPRYKVAKRGQDVALRCDPISGHVSLFWYQQALGQGPEFLTYFQNEAQLDKSGLPSDRFFAERPEGSVSTLKIQRTQQEDSAVYLCASSLVDRGEQYFGPGTRLTVT.

The V gene is TRBV4-1, the J gene TRBJ2-2; 10 bases are shared with TRBD2. J was trimmed by 5 bases and V by 1 base; bases with no gene match: 7. CDR1 is MGHRA and CDR2 is YSYEKL in the germline V gene. CDR3 length equals 17 residues. CDR3 nucleotide sequence: TGCGCCAGCAGCCAAGCCAACATGGGACTAGCGACCGGGGAGCTGTTTTTT. Protein sequence: CASSQANMGLATGELFF.

This chain uses TRBV30 with TRBJ2-1; the match to TRBD1 covers 7 bases. CDR1 is GTSNPN and CDR2 is SVGIG in the germline V gene (reference sequence). V dropped 0 bases and J dropped 7; count of bases not matched to a gene: 15. The CDR3 runs 17 residues. The CDR3 sequence is CAWSVKSPGQSGNEQFF. DNA of the CDR3: TGTGCCTGGAGTGTAAAATCTCCGGGACAGTCAGGAAATGAGCAGTTCTTC.

The chain links TRBV7-2 to TRBJ2-2, with 8 bases identical to TRBD2. Germline CDR1 and CDR2: SGHTA and FQGNSA. CDR3 length: 16 amino acids. Germline trimming cut 7 bases from V and 8 bases from J; bases unmatched to any gene: 15. CDR3 amino acids: CASTMGASGSGGELFF. The CDR3 DNA is TGTGCCAGCACCATGGGAGCTAGCGGGTCTGGAGGGGAGCTGTTTTTT.

This chain connects TRBV6-5 to TRBJ2-7, with D perhaps TRBD1 (6 bases). The CDR3 covers 15 residues. Germline V lookup: CDR1 MNHEY, CDR2 SVGAGI. The V end was cut by 2 bases, the J end by 5 bases, with 16 bases between. In DNA form, the CDR3 reads TGTGCCAGCAGTTACACAGGGTCACATGGCCACGAGCAGTACTTC. This translates into CASSYTGSHGHEQYF.

The CDR3 DNA follows: TGTGCCAGCAGCCAAGCGGGACGGATCACCGGGGAGCTGTTTTTT. It translates to CASSQAGRITGELFF. V usage is TRBV7-9 and J usage is TRBJ2-2; 7 bases match TRBD2. Germline CDR1 SEHNR, CDR2 FQNEAQ (reference sequence). The junction had 7 bases not matched to a gene; V was cut back by 5 bases and J by 4 bases. The CDR3 has 15 residues.

The chain couples TRBV10-3 to TRBJ2-3, with 10 bases lining up with TRBD2. The CDR3 sequence is 16 residues long. Germline V gene lookup returns CDR1 ENHRY and CDR2 SYGVKD. Losses at the gene ends were 2 bases for V and 5 bases for J; bases not matched to a gene: 7. CDR3 region: CAISEPAGGFGDTQYF. The DNA of the CDR3 is TGTGCCATCAGTGAGCCAGCGGGAGGGTTCGGAGATACGCAGTATTTT.

This clone was seen a handful of times. V and J are TRBV2 and TRBJ2-7; TRBD2 might be the D (5 bases). V shed 8 bases and J shed 6 bases, with 11 bases lying between them. The CDR3 runs 11 residues. CDR1 is SNHLY, CDR2 FYNNEI, per germline. The CDR3 is CASLRRSEQYF. The CDR3 DNA is TGTGCCAGCCTACGGAGGTCCGAGCAGTACTTC.

This rearrangement joins TRBV3-1 (or the pseudogene TRBV3-2) to TRBJ2-1; 11 bases match TRBD2. The V gene end was trimmed by 4 bases and the J gene end by 4 bases; junction bases not matched to a gene: 6. This CDR3 has 16 residues. Looked up from germline, CDR1 is LGHDT and CDR2 is YNNKEL (reference sequence). CDR3 residues: CASSPTRLAGYNEQFF. The CDR3 region has the DNA TGTGCCAGCAGCCCTACACGACTAGCGGGATACAATGAGCAGTTCTTC.